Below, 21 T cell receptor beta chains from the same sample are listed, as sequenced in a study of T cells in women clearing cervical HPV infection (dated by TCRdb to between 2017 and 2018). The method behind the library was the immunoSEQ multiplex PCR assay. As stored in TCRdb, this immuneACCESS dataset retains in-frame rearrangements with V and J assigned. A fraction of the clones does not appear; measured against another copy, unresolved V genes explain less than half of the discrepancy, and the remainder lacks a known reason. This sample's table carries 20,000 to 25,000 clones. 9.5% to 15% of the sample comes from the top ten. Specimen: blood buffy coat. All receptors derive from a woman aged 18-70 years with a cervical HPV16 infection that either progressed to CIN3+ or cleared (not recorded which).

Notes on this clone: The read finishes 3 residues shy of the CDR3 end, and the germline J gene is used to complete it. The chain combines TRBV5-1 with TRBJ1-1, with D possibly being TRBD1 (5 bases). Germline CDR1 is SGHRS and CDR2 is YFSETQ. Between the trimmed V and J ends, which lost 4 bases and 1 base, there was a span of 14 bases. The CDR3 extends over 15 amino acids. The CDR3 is CASSPNQGGNTEAFF. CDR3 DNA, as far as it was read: TGCGCCAGCAGCCCCAATCAGGGTGGGAACACTGAA. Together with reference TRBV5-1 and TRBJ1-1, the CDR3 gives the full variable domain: KAGVTQTPRYLIKTRGQQVTLSCSPISGHRSVSWYQQTPGQGLQFLFEYFSETQRNKGNFPGRFSGRQFSNSRSEMNVSTLELGDSALYLCASSPNQGGNTEAFFGQGTRLTVV.

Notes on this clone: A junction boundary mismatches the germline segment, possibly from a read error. CDR3 residues: CASRFETGVRYDYTF. CDR3 DNA, as far as it was read: TGTGCCAGCAGATTTGAGACAGGGGTTAGGTATGAC. The gene calls are TRBV2 and TRBJ1-2; 8 bases line up with TRBD1. Read coverage stops 3 residues before the CDR3 terminus; the germline J gene supplies the remainder. The CDR3 runs 15 residues. Germline V gene sequence: CDR1 SNHLY, CDR2 FYNNEI. Filled out from reference TRBV2 and TRBJ1-2, the complete variable domain reads EPEVTQTPSHQVTQMGQEVILRCVPISNHLYFYWYRQILGQKVEFLVSFYNNEISEKSEIFDDQFSVERPDGSNFTLKIRSTKLEDSAMYFCASRFETGVRYDYTFGSGTRLTVV.

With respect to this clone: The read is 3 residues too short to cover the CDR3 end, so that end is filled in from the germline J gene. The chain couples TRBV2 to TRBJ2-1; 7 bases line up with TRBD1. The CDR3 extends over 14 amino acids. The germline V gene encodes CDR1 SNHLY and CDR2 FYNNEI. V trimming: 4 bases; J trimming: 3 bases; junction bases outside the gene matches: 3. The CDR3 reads CASSVRDSYNEQFF. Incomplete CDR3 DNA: TGTGCCAGCAGTGTCCGGGACAGCTACAATGAG.

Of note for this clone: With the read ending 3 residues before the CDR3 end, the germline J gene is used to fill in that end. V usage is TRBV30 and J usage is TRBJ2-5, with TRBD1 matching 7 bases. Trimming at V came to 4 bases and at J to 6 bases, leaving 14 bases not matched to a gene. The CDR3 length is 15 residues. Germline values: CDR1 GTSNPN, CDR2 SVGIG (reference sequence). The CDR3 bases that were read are TGTGCCTGGAACCTCGTTGCAGGGGGTGAAAAGACC. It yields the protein CAWNLVAGGEKT. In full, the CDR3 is CAWNLVAGGEKTQYF.

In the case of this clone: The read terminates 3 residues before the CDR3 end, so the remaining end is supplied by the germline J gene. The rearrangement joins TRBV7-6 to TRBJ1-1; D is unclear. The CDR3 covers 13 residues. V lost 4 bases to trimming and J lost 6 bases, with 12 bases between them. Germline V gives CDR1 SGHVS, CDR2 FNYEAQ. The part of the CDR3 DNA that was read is TGTGCCAGCAGCTCGCCCAGTGAATCTGAA. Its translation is CASSSPSESE. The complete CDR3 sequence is CASSSPSESEAFF.

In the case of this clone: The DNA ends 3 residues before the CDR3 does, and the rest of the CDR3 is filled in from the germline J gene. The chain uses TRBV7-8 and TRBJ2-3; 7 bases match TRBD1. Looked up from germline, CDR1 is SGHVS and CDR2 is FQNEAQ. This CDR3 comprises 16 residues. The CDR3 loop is CASSPDPGQSQETQYF. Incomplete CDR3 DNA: TGTGCCAGCAGCCCAGACCCGGGACAGAGTCAAGAGACG.

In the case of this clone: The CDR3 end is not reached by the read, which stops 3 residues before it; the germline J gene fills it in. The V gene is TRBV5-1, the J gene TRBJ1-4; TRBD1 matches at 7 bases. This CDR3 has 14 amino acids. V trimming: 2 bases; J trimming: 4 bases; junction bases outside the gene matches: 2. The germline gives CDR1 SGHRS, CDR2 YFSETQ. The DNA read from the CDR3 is TGCGCCAGCAGCTTTTCAGGGGGTAATGAAAAA. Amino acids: CASSFSGGNEK. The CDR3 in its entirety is CASSFSGGNEKLFF.

The sequenced CDR3 bases are TGTGCCAGCAGTTTATGGACAGGGACGTATGAG. Translated, it gives CASSLWTGTYE. The entire CDR3 reads CASSLWTGTYEQFF. This chain links TRBV12-3 or TRBV12-4 with TRBJ2-1; 8 nucleotides line up with TRBD1. The CDR3 goes on 3 residues after the read ends, and that part is filled in from the germline J gene. V lost 2 bases and J lost 8; bases outside the gene matches: 5. The CDR3 is made up of 14 amino acids.

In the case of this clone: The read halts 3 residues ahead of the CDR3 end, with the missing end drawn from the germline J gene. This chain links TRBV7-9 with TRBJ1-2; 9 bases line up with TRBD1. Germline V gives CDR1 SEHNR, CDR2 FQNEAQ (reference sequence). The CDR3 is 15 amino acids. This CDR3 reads CASSLELGTGRGYTF. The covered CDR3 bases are TGTGCCAGCAGCTTAGAGTTGGGGACAGGGCGCGGC.

CDR3 bases read: TGTGCCAGCAGTCTACAGGGGGCTAATGAAAAG. It translates to CASSLQGANEK. The whole CDR3 sequence reads CASSLQGANEKLFF. The genes are TRBV2 and TRBJ2-2; TRBD1 agrees at 9 bases. The CDR3 is cut off 3 residues early in the read; its end comes from the germline J gene. CDR1 and CDR2 (germline): SNHLY, FYNNEI. The CDR3 consists of 14 residues.

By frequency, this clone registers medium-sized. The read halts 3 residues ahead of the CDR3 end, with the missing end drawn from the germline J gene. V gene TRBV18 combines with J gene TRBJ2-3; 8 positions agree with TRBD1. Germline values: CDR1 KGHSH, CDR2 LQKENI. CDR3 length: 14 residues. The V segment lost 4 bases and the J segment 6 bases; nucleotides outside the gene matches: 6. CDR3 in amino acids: CASSLDRGADTQYF. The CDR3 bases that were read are TGTGCCAGCTCACTTGACAGGGGTGCTGATACG.

CDR3 residues: CASSRGQGSPLHF. The sequenced CDR3 bases are TGTGCCAGCAGCCGGGGACAGGGCTCACCC. V usage is TRBV7-6 and J usage is TRBJ1-6, with TRBD1 identical over 9 bases. The read finishes 3 residues shy of the CDR3 end, and the germline J gene is used to complete it. V lost 5 bases to trimming and J lost 10 bases; unmatched junction nucleotides: 3. The CDR3 contains 13 residues. Germline CDR1 is SGHVS and CDR2 is FNYEAQ. The full variable domain, completed using reference TRBV7-6 and TRBJ1-6, is GAGVSQSPRYKVTKRGQDVALRCDPISGHVSLYWYRQALGQGPEFLTYFNYEAQQDKSGLPNDRFSAERPEGSISTLTIQRTEQRDSAMYRCASSRGQGSPLHFGNGTRLTVT.

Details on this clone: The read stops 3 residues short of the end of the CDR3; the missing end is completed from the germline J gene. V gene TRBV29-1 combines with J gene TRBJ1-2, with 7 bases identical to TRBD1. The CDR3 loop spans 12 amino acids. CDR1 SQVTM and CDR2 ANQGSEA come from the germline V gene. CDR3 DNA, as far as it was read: TGCAGCGCCGTACGACAGGGTGAGGGC. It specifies CSAVRQGEG. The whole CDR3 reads CSAVRQGEGYTF.

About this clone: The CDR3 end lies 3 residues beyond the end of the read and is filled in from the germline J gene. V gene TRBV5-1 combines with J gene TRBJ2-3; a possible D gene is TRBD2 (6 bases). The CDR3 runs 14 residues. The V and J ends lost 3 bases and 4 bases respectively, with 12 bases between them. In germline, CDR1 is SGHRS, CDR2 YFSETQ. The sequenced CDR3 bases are TGCGCCAGCAGCTCCCGGCCGGGGGCAGATACG. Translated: CASSSRPGADT. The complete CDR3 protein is CASSSRPGADTQYF.

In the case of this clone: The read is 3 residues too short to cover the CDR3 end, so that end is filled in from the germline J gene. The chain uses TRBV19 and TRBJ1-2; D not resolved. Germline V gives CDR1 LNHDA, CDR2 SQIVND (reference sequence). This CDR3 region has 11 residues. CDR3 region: CASRAEEGYTF. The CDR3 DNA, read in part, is TGTGCCAGTAGGGCGGAAGAGGGC.

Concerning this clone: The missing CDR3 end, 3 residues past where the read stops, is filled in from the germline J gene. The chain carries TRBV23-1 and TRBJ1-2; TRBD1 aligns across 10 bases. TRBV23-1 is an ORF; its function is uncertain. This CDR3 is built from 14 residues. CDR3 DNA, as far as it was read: TGCGCCAGCAGTCAACCGGGACAGGGGTGCGAC. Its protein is CASSQPGQGCD. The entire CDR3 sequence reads CASSQPGQGCDYTF.

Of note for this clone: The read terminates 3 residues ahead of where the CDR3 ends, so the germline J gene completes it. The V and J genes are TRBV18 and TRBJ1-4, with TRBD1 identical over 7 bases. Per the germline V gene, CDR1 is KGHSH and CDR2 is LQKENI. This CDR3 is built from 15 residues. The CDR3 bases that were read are TGTGCCAGCTCAGCTTCGGAGACAGGGTACTCACCA. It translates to CASSASETGYSP. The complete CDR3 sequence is CASSASETGYSPLFF.

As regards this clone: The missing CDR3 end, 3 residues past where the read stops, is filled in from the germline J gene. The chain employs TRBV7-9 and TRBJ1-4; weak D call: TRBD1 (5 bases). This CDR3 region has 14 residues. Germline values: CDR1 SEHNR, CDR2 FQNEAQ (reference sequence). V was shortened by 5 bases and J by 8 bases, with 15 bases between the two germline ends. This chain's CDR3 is CASSTPRVEEKLFF. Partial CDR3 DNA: TGTGCCAGCAGCACACCCAGGGTAGAGGAAAAA.

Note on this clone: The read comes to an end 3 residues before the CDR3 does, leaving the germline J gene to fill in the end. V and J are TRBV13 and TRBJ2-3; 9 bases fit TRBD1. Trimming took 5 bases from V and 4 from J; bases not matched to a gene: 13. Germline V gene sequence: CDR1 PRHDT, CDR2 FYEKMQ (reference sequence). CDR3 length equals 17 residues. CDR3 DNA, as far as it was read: TGTGCCAGCAGCCCGGATGGGGACAGGGAGTCCCCAGATACG. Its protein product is CASSPDGDRESPDT. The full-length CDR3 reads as CASSPDGDRESPDTQYF.

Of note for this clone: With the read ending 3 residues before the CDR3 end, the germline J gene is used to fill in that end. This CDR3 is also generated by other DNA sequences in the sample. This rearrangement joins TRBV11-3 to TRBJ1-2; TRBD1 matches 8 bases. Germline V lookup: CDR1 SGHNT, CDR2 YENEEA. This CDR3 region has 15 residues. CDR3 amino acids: CASSPGGLDKGGYTF. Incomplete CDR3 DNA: TGTGCCAGCAGCCCAGGGGGCCTCGATAAGGGAGGT.

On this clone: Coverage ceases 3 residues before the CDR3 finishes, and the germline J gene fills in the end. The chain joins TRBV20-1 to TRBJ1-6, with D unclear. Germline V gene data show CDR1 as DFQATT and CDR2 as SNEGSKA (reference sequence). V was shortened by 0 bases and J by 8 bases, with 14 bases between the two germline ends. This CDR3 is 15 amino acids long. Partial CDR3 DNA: TGCAGTGCTAGAGATGATACGCGTGGTTATTCACCC. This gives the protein CSARDDTRGYSP. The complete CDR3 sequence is CSARDDTRGYSPLHF.